This T cell receptor beta chain was observed in a study of CD8 T cells in ankylosing spondylitis. Study-level points and caveats: Clones linked to disease, bearing a CD8+ phenotype, were relatively rare in peripheral blood. Characteristic, it appeared, of ankylosing spondylitis blood was a TCR beta motif of eight highly homologous variants. The study looked at matched synovial fluid samples from ankylosing spondylitis patients. Disease-linked clones were reported to be significantly enriched there. Some motif variants were previously reported in reactive arthritis synovial fluid and blood.

Quantitative barcoded 5'-RACE was used to prepare TCR beta libraries. MiXCR was run by TCRdb on the 5' RACE reads, yielding one entry per CDR3 protein. The data hold over 400,000 distinct CDR3 sequences, with 26% observed a single time. This clonotype was seen a few times. Its antigen remains unidentified. This receptor was obtained from a male donor with ankylosing spondylitis. Sequences were obtained from blood, either unsorted or a sorted T cell fraction (not recorded which).

The CDR3 DNA reads as TGTGCCACCAGCAGAGACACCTATGGCTACACCTTC. Amino acid sequence: CATSRDTYGYTF. The chain recombines TRBV15 with TRBJ1-2, with unresolved D. The CDR3 spans 12 residues. Germline CDR1 LNHNV, CDR2 YYDKDF (reference sequence). Trimming cost V 0 bases and J 4 bases, with 3 bases left between them. Full variable domain (outside the CDR3, taken from reference TRBV15 and TRBJ1-2): DAMVIQNPRYQVTQFGKPVTLSCSQTLNHNVMYWYQQKSSQAPKLLFHYYDKDFNNEADTPDNFQSRRPNTSFCFLDIRSPGLGDTAMYLCATSRDTYGYTFGSGTRLTVV.